The TCR beta chain described here comes from a study of T cell responses to AZD1222 COVID-19 vaccine. Findings and limits, study-wide: Seropositive status at baseline applied to only five to seven AZD1222 recipients. Clonal diversity may have been underestimated in mostly white British donors. CD4 TCRs linked to vaccination spanned spike, dominating at 160-218 and 743-854. Repertoires were obtained only post-peak T cell response.

Profiling relied on immunoSEQ multiplex PCR, and the TCRdb table lists in-frame clones only, not all of them. The sample yields 200,000 to 250,000 clones, about 93% seen once. CDR1 and CDR2 from the germline V gene are LGHDT and YNNKEL (reference sequence). CDR3 size: 16 residues. V lost 1 base and J lost 3, with 13 bases in between. Comment on this clone: Its antigen is undetermined.

The clonotype comes from an adult in good health. The chain links TRBV3-1 (or the pseudogene TRBV3-2) to TRBJ1-3, with D uncertain. This specimen was peripheral blood, taken on day 0 of MenACWY control vaccination. CDR3 protein: CASSQGLAAGGNTIYF. The CDR3 nucleotides read TGTGCCAGCAGCCAAGGTTTGGCCGCGGGTGGAAACACCATATATTTT.